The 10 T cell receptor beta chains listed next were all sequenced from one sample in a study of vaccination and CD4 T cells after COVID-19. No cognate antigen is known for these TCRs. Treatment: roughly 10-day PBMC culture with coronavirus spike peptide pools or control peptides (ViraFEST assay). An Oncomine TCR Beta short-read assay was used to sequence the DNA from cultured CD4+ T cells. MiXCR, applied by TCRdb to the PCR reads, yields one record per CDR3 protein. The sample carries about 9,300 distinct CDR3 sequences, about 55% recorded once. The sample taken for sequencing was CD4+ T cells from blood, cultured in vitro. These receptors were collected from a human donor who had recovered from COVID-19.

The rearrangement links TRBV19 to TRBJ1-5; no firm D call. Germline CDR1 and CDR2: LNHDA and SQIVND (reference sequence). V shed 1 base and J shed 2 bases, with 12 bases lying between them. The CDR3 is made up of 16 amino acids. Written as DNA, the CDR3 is TGTGCCAGTAGTATAGGGACCCCGCAGCGCAATCAGCCCCAGCATTTT. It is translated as CASSIGTPQRNQPQHF.

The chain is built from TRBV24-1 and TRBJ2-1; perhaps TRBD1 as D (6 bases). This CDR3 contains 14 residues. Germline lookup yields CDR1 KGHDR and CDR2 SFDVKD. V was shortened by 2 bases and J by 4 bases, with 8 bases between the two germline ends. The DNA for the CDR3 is TGTGCCACCAGTGATTCCAGGGGATACAATGAGCAGTTCTTC. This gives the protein CATSDSRGYNEQFF.

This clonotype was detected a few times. CDR3 nucleotides: TGTGCCAGTAGGCAACAGGGGGCAAGCCAGCCCCAGCATTTT. This codes for CASRQQGASQPQHF. This sequence joins TRBV19 and TRBJ1-5; 9 bases align to TRBD1. This CDR3 region has 14 residues. J was trimmed by 7 bases and V by 6 bases; bases with no gene match: 7. In germline, CDR1 is LNHDA, CDR2 SQIVND (reference sequence).

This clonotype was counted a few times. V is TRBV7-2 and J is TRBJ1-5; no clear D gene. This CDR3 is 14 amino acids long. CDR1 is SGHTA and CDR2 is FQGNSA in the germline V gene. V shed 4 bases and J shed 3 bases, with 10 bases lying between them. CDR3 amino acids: CASSSEAVNQPQHF. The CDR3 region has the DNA TGTGCCAGCAGCTCGGAGGCAGTCAATCAGCCCCAGCATTTT.

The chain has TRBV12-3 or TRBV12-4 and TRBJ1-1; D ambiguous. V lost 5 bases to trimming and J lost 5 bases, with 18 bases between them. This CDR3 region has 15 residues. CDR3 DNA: TGTGCCAGCAGTCGCCATCAGGTCCCAGCGACTGAAGCTTTCTTT. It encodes CASSRHQVPATEAFF.

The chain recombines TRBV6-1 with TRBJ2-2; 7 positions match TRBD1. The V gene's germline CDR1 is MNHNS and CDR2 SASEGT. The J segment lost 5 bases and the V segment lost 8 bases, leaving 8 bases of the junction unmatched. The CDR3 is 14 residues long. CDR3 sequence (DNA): TGTGCCAGCCGACGACAGGGATGGACCGGGGAGCTGTTTTTT. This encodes CASRRQGWTGELFF.

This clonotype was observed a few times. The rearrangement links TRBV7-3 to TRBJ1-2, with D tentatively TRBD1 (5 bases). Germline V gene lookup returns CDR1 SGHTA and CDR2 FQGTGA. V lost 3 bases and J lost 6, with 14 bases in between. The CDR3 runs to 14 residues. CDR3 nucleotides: TGTGCCAGCAGCTTGGCCGGGACGAGCGATGGCTACACCTTC. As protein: CASSLAGTSDGYTF.

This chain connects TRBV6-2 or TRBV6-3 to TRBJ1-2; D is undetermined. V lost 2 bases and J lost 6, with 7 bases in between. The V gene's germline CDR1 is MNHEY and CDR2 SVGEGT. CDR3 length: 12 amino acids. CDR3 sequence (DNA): TGTGCCAGCAGTTACCTACCCCATGGCTACACCTTC. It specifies CASSYLPHGYTF.

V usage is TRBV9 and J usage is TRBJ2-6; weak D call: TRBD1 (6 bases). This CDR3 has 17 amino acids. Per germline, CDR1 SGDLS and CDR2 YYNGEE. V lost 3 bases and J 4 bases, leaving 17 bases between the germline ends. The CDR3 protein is CASSGSTGFAGANVLTF. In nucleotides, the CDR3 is TGTGCCAGCAGCGGAAGCACAGGGTTCGCCGGGGCCAACGTCCTGACTTTC. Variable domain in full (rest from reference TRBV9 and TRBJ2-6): DSGVTQTPKHLITATGQRVTLRCSPRSGDLSVYWYQQSLDQGLQFLIQYYNGEERAKGNILERFSAQQFPDLHSELNLSSLELGDSALYFCASSGSTGFAGANVLTFGAGSRLTVL.

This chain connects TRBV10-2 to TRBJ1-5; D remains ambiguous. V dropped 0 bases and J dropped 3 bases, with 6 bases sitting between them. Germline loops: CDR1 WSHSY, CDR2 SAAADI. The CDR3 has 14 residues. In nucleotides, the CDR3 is TGCGCCAGCAGTGAGTCCGGGATCAATCAGCCCCAGCATTTT. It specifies CASSESGINQPQHF.